The source of this TCR beta chain is a study of neurological immune-mediated disorders. Study-level findings and limits: The multiple sclerosis repertoire cluster was associated with no clinical or MRI feature.

This sample's time point: longitudinal time-point 2. TCRdb re-derived calls from the 5' RACE reads in MiXCR, one entry per CDR3 protein. The sample comprises 65,000 to 95,000 distinct CDR3 sequences, almost 6% of which are singletons, and approximately 8% rests with the top ten. There are 14 residues in the CDR3. V was clipped by 3 bases and J by 5 bases; unmatched bases: 5. The V gene's germline CDR1 is MGHDK and CDR2 SYGVNS. Ten or more counts support this clonotype. Its antigen is still unknown. The V gene is TRBV25-1, the J gene TRBJ2-7, with 9 bases identical to TRBD1. The receptor was derived from a woman aged 55-69 years with multiple sclerosis. Sequencing was performed on PBMCs. The CDR3 nucleotides read TGTGCCAGCAGTGACGGGACAGGGTCCCACGAGCAGTACTTC. Translated, it gives CASSDGTGSHEQYF.